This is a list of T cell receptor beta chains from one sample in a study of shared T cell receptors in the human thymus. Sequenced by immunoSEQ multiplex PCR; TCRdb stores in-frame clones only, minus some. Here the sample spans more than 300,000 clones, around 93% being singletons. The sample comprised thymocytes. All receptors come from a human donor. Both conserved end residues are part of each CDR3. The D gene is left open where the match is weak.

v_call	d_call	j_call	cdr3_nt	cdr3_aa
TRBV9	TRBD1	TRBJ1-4	TGTGCCAGCAGCGGGACAGGGTCTAATGAAAAACTGTTTTTT	CASSGTGSNEKLFF
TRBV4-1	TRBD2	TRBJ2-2	TGCGCCAGCAGCCAAGCCCCTCTATCCAGCGGGAGGGCCTGCCCGGGGCCCGGGGAGCTGTTTTTT	CASSQAPLSSGRACPGPGELFF
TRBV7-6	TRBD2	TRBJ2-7	TGTGCCAGCAGCTCTGGACTAGCGGGTAGCTACGAGCAGTACTTC	CASSSGLAGSYEQYF
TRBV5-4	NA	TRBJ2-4	TGTGCCAGCAGCTTGTCCGAGGAACAGGCCAAAAACATTCAGTACTTC	CASSLSEEQAKNIQYF
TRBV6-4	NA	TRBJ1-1	TGTGCCAGCACCGAGGGGGGGCTGAACACTGAAGCTTTCTTT	CASTEGGLNTEAFF
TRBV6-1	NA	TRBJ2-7	TGTGCCAGCAGTACCCAGCGGAATAGCTCCTACGAGCAGTACTTC	CASSTQRNSSYEQYF
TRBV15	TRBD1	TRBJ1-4	TGTGCCACCAGCTCCCGGACAGGTAGTAATGAAAAACTGTTTTTT	CATSSRTGSNEKLFF
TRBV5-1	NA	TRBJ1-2	TGCGCCAGCAGCTCCTCCATCGTTCGTACGGGTGGCCGGCAGGGCTACACCTTC	CASSSSIVRTGGRQGYTF
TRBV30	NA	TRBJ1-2	TGTGCCTGGAGTACCAACATTCAGCCCGGGTATGGCTACACCTTC	CAWSTNIQPGYGYTF
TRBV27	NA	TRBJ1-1	TGTGCCAGCAGTTTGGGTGGGACCCCGAACACTGAAGCTTTCTTT	CASSLGGTPNTEAFF